These 2 T cell receptor beta chains share one sample of origin, sequenced in a study of cytomegalovirus exposure and HLA in healthy donors. The protocol was immunoSEQ multiplex PCR, while the TCRdb copy is restricted to in-frame clones and leaves out a portion. The repertoire holds about 360,000 clones, with approximately 90% as singletons. The sample was PBMCs. These receptors came from a woman under 30 in good health and CMV-seronegative.

On this clone: A junction end diverges from the germline sequence, so it may reflect a read error. The chain combines TRBV27 with TRBJ2-7, with 8 bases aligning to TRBD2. The germline V gene encodes CDR1 MNHEY and CDR2 SMNVEV (reference sequence). CDR3 length equals 14 residues. CDR3 protein: CASSAGGGGLRPNF. DNA for the CDR3: TGTGCCAGCAGTGCGGGGGGAGGCGGGCTACGGCCAAACTTC.

The chain recombines TRBV30 with TRBJ2-5, with D unclear. Per the germline V gene, CDR1 is GTSNPN and CDR2 is SVGIG (reference sequence). The CDR3 is made up of 13 amino acids. The V and J ends lost 0 bases and 3 bases respectively, with 8 bases between them. Written as DNA, the CDR3 is TGTGCCTGGAGTGTATTGCGCGAAGAGACCCAGTACTTC. Residues: CAWSVLREETQYF.